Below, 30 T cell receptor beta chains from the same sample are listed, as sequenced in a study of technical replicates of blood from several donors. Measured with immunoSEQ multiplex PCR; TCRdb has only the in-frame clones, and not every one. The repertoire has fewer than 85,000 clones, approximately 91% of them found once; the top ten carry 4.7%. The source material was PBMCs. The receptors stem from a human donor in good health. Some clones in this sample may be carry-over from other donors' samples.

The CDR3 nucleotides read TGCGCCAGCAGCCAAGCCTCGTACTATGGAGCTGGGGCCAACGTCCTGACTTTC. Amino acid sequence: CASSQASYYGAGANVLTF. V usage is TRBV4-3 and J usage is TRBJ2-6; D ambiguous. This CDR3 has 18 amino acids. CDR1 is LGHNA and CDR2 is YSLEER in the germline V gene. Trimming cost V 1 base and J 2 bases, with 15 bases left between them.

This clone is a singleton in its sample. The CDR3 DNA reads as TGCGCCAGCAGCGCCGGTTTAAGGGGATACGAGCAGTACTTC. Amino acid sequence: CASSAGLRGYEQYF. This chain joins TRBV5-1 and TRBJ2-7, with D possibly TRBD1 on 5 matching bases. Trimming shortened V by 4 bases and J by 4 bases, and 15 bases separated the two germline ends. Germline CDR1 reads SGHRS; CDR2 reads YFSETQ. The CDR3 contains 14 residues.

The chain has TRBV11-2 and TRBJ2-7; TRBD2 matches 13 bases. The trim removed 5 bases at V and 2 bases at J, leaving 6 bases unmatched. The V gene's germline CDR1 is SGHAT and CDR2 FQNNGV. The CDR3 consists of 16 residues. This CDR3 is CASSAPLAGGPYEQYF. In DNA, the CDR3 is TGTGCCAGCAGCGCCCCACTAGCGGGAGGGCCCTACGAGCAGTACTTC.

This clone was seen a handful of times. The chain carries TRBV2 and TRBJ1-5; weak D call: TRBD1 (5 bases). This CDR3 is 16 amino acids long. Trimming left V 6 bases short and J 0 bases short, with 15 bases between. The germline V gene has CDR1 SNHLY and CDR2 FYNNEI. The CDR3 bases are TGTGCCAGCAGAGACCCTCAGGGTTATAGCAATCAGCCCCAGCATTTT. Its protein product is CASRDPQGYSNQPQHF.

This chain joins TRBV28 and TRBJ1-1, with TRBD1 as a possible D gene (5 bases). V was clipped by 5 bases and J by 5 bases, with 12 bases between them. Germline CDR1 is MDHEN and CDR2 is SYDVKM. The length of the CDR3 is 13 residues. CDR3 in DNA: TGTGCCAGCAGTCCCAGGGTTCTTACTGAAGCTTTCTTT. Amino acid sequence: CASSPRVLTEAFF.

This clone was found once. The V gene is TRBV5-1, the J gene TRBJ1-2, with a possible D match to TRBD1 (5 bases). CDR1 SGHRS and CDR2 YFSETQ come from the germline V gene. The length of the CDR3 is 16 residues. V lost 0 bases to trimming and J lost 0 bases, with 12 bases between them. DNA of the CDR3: TGCGCCAGCAGCTTGGCAGGGTCGCCTGCTAACTATGGCTACACCTTC. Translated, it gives CASSLAGSPANYGYTF.

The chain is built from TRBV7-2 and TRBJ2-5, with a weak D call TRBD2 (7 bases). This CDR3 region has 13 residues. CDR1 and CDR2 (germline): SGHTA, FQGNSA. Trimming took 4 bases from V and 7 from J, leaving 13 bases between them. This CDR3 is CASSSQGRVTQYF. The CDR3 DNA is TGTGCCAGCAGCTCCCAGGGGAGGGTGACCCAGTACTTC.

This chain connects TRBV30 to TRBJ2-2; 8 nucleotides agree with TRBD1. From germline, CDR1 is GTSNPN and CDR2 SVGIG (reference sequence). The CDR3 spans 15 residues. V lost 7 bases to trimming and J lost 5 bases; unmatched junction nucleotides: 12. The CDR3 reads CASSHPDRATGELFF. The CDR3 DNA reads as TGTGCCTCTTCGCACCCGGACAGGGCAACCGGGGAGCTGTTTTTT. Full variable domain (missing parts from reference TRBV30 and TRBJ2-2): SQTIHQWPATLVQPVGSPLSLECTVEGTSNPNLYWYRQAAGRGLQLLFYSVGIGQISSEVPQNLSASRPQDRQFILSSKKLLLSDSGFYLCASSHPDRATGELFFGEGSRLTVL.

The CDR3 sequence is CASSVRQGTNYGYTF. The CDR3 nucleotides read TGCGCCAGCAGCGTACGACAGGGAACTAACTATGGCTACACCTTC. V and J are TRBV5-1 and TRBJ1-2, with 7 bases aligning to TRBD1. Germline-derived CDR1 and CDR2 are SGHRS and YFSETQ. The CDR3 sequence is 15 residues long. J gave up 0 bases and V 4 bases, and 6 bases lay outside the gene matches.

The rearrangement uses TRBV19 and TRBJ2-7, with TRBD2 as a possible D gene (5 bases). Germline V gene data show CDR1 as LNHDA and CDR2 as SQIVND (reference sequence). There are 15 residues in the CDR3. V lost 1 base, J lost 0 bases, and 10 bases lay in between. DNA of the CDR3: TGTGCCAGTAGTATAGCGGGAACGAGCTCCTACGAGCAGTACTTC. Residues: CASSIAGTSSYEQYF.

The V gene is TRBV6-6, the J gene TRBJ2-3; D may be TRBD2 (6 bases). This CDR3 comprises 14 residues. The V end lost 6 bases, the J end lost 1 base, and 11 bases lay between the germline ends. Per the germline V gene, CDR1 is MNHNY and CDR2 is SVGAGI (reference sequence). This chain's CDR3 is CASRRPSGTDTQYF. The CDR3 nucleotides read TGTGCCAGCAGACGTCCTAGCGGCACAGATACGCAGTATTTT.

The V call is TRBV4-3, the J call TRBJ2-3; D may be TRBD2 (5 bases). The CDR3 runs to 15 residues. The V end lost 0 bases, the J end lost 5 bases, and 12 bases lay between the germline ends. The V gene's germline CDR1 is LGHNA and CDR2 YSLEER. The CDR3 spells CASSQDKLAQDTQYF. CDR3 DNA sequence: TGCGCCAGCAGCCAAGATAAGCTAGCTCAAGATACGCAGTATTTT.

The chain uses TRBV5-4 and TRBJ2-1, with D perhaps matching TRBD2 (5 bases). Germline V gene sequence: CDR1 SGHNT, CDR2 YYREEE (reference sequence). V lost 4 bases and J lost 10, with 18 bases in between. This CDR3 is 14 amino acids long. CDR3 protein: CASSKPLDSTEQFF. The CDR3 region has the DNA TGTGCCAGCAGCAAGCCTCTGGACTCCACCGAGCAGTTCTTC. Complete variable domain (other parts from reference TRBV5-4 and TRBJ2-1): ETGVTQSPTHLIKTRGQQVTLRCSSQSGHNTVSWYQQALGQGPQFIFQYYREEENGRGNFPPRFSGLQFPNYSSELNVNALELDDSALYLCASSKPLDSTEQFFGPGTRLTVL.

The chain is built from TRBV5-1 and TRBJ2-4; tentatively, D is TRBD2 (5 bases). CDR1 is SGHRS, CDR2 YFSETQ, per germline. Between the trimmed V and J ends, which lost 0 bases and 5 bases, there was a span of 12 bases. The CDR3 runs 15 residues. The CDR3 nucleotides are TGCGCCAGCAGCTTGGCTTCGGGGTTCGAAAACATTCAGTACTTC. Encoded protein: CASSLASGFENIQYF.

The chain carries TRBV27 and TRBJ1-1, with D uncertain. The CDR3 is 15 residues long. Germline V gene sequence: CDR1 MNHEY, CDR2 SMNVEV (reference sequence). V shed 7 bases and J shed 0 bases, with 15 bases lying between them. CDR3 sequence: CASKEGEQMNTEAFF. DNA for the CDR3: TGTGCCAGCAAGGAAGGCGAACAGATGAACACTGAAGCTTTCTTT.

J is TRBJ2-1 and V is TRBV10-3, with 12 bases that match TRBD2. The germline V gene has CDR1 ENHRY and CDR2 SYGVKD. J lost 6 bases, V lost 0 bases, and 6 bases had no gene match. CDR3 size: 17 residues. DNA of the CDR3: TGTGCCATCAGTGAGTCGTCTAGCGGGAGGGCTTTCAATGAGCAGTTCTTC. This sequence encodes CAISESSSGRAFNEQFF.

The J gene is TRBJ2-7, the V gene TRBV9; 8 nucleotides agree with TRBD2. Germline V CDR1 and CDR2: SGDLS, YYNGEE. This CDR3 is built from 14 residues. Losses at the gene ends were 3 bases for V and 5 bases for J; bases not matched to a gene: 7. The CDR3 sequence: CASSGLAGSDEQYF. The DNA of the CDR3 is TGTGCCAGCAGCGGATTAGCGGGGAGTGACGAGCAGTACTTC.

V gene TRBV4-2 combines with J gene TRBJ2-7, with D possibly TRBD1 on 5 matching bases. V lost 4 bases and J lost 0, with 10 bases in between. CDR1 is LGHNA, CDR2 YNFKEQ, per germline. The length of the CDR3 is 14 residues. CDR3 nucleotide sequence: TGTGCCAGCAGCCCAGGGCCGAGCTCCTACGAGCAGTACTTC. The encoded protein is CASSPGPSSYEQYF.

CDR3 residues: CASSLRGAGEANEKLFF. In DNA form, the CDR3 reads TGTGCCAGCAGCTTGCGGGGGGCCGGGGAAGCTAATGAAAAACTGTTTTTT. The chain is built from TRBV5-5 and TRBJ1-4; the D gene is possibly TRBD1 (6 bases). The CDR3 totals 17 residues. V was trimmed by 1 base and J by 3 bases, leaving 16 bases between them. Germline-derived CDR1 and CDR2 are SGHKS and YYEKEE (reference sequence).

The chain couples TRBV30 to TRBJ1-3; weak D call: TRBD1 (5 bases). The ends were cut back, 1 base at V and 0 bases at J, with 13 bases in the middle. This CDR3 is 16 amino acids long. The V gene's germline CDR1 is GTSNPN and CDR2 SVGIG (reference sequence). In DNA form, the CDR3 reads TGTGCCTGGAGTGGGGGGGGTCTTATCTCTGGAAACACCATATATTTT. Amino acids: CAWSGGGLISGNTIYF.

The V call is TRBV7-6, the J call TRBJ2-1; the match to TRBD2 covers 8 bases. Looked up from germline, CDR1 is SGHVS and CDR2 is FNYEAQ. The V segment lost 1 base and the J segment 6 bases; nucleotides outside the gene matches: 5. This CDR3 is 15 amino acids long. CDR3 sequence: CASSLESSGRNEQFF. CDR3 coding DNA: TGTGCCAGCAGCTTAGAGTCTAGCGGGCGCAATGAGCAGTTCTTC. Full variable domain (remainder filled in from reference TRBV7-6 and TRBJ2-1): GAGVSQSPRYKVTKRGQDVALRCDPISGHVSLYWYRQALGQGPEFLTYFNYEAQQDKSGLPNDRFSAERPEGSISTLTIQRTEQRDSAMYRCASSLESSGRNEQFFGPGTRLTVL.

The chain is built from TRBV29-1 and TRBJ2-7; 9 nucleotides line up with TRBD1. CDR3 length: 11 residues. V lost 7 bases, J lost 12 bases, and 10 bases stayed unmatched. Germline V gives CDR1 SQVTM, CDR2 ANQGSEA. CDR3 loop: CSAEQGADRYF. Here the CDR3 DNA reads TGCAGCGCCGAACAGGGGGCCGACCGGTACTTC.

CDR3 protein: CASSITSGGTDTQYF. The CDR3 coding sequence is TGTGCCAGCAGCATCACTAGCGGGGGCACAGATACGCAGTATTTT. This sequence joins TRBV27 and TRBJ2-3; 10 nucleotides agree with TRBD2. CDR1 is MNHEY and CDR2 is SMNVEV in the germline V gene (reference sequence). Germline trimming cut 6 bases from V and 1 base from J; bases unmatched to any gene: 4. The CDR3 is made up of 15 amino acids.

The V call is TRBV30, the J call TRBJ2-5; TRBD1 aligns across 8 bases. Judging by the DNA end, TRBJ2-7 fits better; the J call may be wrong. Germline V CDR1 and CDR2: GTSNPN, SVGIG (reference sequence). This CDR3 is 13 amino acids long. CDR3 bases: TGTGCCTGGAGTCACAGGGGGACGTACGAGCAGTACTTC. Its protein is CAWSHRGTYEQYF.

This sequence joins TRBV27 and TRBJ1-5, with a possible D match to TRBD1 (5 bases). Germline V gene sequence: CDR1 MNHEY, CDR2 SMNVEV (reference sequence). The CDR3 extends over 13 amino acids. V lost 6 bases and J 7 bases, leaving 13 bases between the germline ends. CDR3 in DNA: TGTGCCAGCAGCCAGGGATTCAAGCAGCCCCAGCATTTT. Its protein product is CASSQGFKQPQHF.

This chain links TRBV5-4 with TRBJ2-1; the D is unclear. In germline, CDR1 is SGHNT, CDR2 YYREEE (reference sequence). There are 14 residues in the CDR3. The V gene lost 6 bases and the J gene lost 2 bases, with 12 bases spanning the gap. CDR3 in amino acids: CASTRPSAYNEQFF. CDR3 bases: TGTGCCAGCACCAGACCCAGCGCCTACAATGAGCAGTTCTTC.

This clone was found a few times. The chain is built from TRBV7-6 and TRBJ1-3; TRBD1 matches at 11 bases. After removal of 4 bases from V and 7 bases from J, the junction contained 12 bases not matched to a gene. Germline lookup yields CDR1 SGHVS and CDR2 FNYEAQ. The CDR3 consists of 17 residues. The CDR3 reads CASSSPLGQGAVNTIYF. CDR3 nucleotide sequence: TGTGCCAGCAGCTCCCCGTTAGGACAGGGGGCTGTGAACACCATATATTTT.

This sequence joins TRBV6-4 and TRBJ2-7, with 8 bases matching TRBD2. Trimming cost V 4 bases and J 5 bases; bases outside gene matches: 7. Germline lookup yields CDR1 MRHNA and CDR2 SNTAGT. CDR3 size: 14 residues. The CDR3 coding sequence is TGTGCCAGCAGTGCGTCGGGGGGGGGCGACGAGCAGTACTTC. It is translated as CASSASGGGDEQYF.

This chain's CDR3 is CASSKVAGENTEAFF. The CDR3 DNA reads as TGTGCCAGCAGCAAAGTAGCGGGGGAGAACACTGAAGCTTTCTTT. This chain connects TRBV21-1 to TRBJ1-1. TRBV21-1 is described as a pseudogene. The CDR3 loop spans 15 amino acids.

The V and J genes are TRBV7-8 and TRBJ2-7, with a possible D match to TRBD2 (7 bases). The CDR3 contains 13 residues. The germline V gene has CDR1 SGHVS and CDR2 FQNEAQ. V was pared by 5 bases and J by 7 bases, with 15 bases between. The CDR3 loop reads CASSPTGGGEQYF. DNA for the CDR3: TGTGCCAGCAGCCCCACGGGGGGCGGGGAGCAGTACTTC.